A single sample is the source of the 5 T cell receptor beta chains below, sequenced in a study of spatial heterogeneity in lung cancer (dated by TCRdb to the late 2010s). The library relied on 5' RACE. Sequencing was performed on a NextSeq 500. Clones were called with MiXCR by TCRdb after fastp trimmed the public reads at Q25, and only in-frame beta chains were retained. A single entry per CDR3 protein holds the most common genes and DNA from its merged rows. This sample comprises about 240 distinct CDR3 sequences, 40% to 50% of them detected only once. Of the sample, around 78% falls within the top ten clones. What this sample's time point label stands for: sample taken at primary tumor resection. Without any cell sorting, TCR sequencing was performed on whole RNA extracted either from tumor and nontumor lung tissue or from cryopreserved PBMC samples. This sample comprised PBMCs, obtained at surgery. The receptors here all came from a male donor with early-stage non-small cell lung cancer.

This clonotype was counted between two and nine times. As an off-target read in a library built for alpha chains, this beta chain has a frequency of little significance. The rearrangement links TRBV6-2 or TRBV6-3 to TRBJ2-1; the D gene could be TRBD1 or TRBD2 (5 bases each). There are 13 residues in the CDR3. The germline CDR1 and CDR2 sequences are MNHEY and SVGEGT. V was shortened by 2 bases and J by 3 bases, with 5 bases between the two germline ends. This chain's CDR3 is CASSYGGYNEQFF. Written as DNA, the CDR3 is TGTGCCAGCAGTTACGGGGGCTACAATGAGCAGTTCTTC.

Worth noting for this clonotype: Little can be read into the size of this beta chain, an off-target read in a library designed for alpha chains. The CDR3 coding sequence is TGTGCCAGCAGCCTCGGGACTGGCACAGATACGCAGTATTTT. Protein: CASSLGTGTDTQYF. The genes are TRBV11-2 and TRBJ2-3, with D maybe TRBD2 (6 bases). Germline loops: CDR1 SGHAT, CDR2 FQNNGV. Trimming left V 5 bases short and J 1 base short, with 10 bases between. The CDR3 covers 14 residues.

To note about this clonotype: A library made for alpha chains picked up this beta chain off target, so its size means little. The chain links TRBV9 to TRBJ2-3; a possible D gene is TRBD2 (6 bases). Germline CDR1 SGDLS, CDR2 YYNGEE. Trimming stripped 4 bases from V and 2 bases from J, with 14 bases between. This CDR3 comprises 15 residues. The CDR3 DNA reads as TGTGCCAGCAGCCCATGGACTACATACACAGATACGCAGTATTTT. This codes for CASSPWTTYTDTQYF. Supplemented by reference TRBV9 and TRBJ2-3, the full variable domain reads DSGVTQTPKHLITATGQRVTLRCSPRSGDLSVYWYQQSLDQGLQFLIQYYNGEERAKGNILERFSAQQFPDLHSELNLSSLELGDSALYFCASSPWTTYTDTQYFGPGTRLTVL.

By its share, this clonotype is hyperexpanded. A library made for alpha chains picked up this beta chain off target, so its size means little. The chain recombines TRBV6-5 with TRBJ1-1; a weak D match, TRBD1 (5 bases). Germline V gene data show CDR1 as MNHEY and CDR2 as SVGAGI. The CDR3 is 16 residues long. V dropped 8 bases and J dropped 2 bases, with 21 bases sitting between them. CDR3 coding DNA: TGTGCCAGCGACAAAGGAGCACGGGGCCCTAACACTGAAGCTTTCTTT. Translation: CASDKGARGPNTEAFF.

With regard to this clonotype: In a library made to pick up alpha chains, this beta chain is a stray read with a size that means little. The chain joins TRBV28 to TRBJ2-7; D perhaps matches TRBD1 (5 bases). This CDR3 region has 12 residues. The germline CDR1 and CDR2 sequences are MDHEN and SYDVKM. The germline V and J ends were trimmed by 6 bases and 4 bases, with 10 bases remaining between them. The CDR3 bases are TGTGCCAGCAGAGCTCGACAGTACGAGCAGTACTTC. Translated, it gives CASRARQYEQYF.